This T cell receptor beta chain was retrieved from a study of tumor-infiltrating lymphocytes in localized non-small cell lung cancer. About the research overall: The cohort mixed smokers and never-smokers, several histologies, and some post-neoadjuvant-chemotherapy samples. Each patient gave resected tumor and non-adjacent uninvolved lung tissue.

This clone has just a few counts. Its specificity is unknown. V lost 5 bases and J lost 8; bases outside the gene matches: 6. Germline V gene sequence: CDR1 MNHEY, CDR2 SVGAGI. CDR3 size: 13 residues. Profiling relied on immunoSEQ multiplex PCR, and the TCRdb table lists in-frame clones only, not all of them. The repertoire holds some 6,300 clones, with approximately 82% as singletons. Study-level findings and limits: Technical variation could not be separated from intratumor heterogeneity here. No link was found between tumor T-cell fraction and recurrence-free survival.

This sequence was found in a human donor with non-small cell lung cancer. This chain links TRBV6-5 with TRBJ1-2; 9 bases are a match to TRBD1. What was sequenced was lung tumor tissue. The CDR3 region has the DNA TGTGCCAGCAGTAGGGGGACAGGGCTCGGCTACACCTTC. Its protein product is CASSRGTGLGYTF.